This TCR beta chain came from a study of prognosis after radiotherapy for stage I lung cancer. Across the whole study: Of the enrolled patients, around 14 had newly diagnosed primary stage I lung tumors, while roughly 5 had oligometastatic NSCLC following surgical resection of the primary tumor. While roughly 15 patients showed no significant progression after radiotherapy, several developed distant metastases at a median of approximately 7 months.

This clonotype was detected ten times or more. Its antigen remains unidentified. Two-round multiplex PCR, the amplification method, yielded TCR beta CDR3 from genomic DNA. First-round PCR employed TRBV- and TRBJ-specific primers for each gene. Each CDR3 protein gets one entry after TCRdb re-called the multiplex PCR reads with MiXCR. The sample lists around 31,000 distinct CDR3 sequences, around 48% seen once, with about 15% in the top ten. Broader study findings: TRBV and TRBJ gene usage reportedly differed between patients with and without metastases. It was in patients who developed distant metastases that Shannon entropy after stereotactic body radiation therapy was lower.

The CDR3 extends over 12 amino acids. V shed 4 bases and J shed 7 bases, with 7 bases lying between them. CDR1 MGHDK and CDR2 SYGVNS come from the germline V gene. V and J are TRBV25-1 and TRBJ2-2; unclear D gene. The sequencing here drew on PBMCs, taken before or after stereotactic body radiation therapy (not recorded which). This clonotype originated in a donor older than 45 with non-small cell lung cancer. This CDR3 reads CASSAPFGELFF. DNA for the CDR3: TGTGCCAGCAGTGCACCCTTCGGGGAGCTGTTTTTT.